This T cell receptor beta chain was retrieved from a study of cytomegalovirus exposure and HLA in healthy donors. Study conclusions and caveats: The only immune exposure information that was available was CMV serostatus.

The CDR3 is 15 residues long. Germline loops: CDR1 LNHDA, CDR2 SQIVND (reference sequence). V was cut by 5 bases and J by 2 bases, with 15 bases left in between. Worth noting for this clone: What it recognizes is unknown.

Vbeta (60) and Jbeta (13) primers were used in the PCR. Profiled with immunoSEQ multiplex PCR; TCRdb holds only in-frame clones, not every one. The data hold around 78,000 clones, with 84% observed a single time. The chain is built from TRBV19 and TRBJ2-5; D is perhaps TRBD1 (5 bases). The source is a woman in her forties or fifties in good health and CMV-seronegative. Sequences were obtained from PBMCs. This CDR3 reads CASSSRQNQQETQYF. CDR3 coding DNA: TGTGCCAGTAGTTCCAGACAGAACCAACAAGAGACCCAGTACTTC.